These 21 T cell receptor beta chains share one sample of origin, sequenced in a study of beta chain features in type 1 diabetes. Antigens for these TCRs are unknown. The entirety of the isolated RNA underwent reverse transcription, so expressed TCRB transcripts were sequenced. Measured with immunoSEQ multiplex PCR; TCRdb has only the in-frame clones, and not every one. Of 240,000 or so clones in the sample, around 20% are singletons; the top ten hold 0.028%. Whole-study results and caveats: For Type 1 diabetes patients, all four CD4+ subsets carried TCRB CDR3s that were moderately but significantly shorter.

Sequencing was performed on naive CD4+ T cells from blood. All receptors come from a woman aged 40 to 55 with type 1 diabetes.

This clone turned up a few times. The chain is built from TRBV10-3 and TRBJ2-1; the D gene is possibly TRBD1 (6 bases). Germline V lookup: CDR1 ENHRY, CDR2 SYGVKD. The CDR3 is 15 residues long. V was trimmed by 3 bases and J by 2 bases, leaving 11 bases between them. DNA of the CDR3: TGTGCCATCAGTGACGTAGGGGGAACCTACAATGAGCAGTTCTTC. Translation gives CAISDVGGTYNEQFF.

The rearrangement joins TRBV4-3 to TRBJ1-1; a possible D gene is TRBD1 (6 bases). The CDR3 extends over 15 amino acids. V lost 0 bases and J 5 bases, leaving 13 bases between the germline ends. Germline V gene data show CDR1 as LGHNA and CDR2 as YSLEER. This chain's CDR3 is CASSQDYRDGTEAFF. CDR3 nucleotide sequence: TGCGCCAGCAGCCAAGATTACAGGGACGGAACTGAAGCTTTCTTT.

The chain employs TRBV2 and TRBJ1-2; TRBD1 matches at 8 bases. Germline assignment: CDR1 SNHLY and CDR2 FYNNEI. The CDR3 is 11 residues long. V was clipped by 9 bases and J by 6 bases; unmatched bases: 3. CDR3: CASRQGNGYTF. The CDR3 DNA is TGTGCCAGTCGACAGGGGAATGGCTACACCTTC.

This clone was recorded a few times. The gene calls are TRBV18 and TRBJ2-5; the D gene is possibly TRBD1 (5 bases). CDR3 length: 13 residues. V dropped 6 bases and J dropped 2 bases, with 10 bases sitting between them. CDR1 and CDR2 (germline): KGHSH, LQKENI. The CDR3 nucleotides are TGTGCCAGCTCGACGAGACAGCAAGAGACCCAGTACTTC. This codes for CASSTRQQETQYF.

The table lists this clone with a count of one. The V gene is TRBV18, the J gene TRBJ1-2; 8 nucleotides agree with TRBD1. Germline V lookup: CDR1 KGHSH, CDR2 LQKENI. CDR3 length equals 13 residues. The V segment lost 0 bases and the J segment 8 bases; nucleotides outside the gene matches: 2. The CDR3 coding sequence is TGTGCCAGCTCACCACCGGGACAGGAGGGCTACACCTTC. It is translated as CASSPPGQEGYTF.

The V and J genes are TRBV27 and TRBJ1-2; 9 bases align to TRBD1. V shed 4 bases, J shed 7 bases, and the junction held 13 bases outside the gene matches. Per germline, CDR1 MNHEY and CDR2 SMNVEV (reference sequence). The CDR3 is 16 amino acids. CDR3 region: CASSSSRDREEGGYTF. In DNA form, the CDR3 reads TGTGCCAGCAGTTCCTCCCGGGACAGGGAGGAAGGTGGCTACACCTTC.

The CDR3 loop is CASSAAGAGALNTEAFF. The CDR3 DNA sequence: TGTGCCAGCAGCGCGGCCGGGGCGGGGGCCCTGAACACTGAAGCTTTCTTT. The rearrangement joins TRBV9 to TRBJ1-1, with a tentative D call TRBD1 (6 bases). Trimming took off 3 bases at V and 0 bases at J, with 18 bases between the two ends. Germline assignment: CDR1 SGDLS and CDR2 YYNGEE. The CDR3 covers 17 residues.

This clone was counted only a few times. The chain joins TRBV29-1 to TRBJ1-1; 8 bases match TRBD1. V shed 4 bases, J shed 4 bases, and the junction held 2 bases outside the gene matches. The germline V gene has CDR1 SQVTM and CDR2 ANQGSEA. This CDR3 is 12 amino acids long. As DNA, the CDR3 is TGCAGCGTTGGACAGGGGATCACTGAAGCTTTCTTT. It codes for CSVGQGITEAFF.

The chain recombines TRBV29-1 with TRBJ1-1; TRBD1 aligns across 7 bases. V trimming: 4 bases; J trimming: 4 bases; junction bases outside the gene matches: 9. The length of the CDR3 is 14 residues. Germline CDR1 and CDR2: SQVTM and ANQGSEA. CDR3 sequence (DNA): TGCAGCGTTGCCGCTACAGGGGTTTTCACTGAAGCTTTCTTT. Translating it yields CSVAATGVFTEAFF.

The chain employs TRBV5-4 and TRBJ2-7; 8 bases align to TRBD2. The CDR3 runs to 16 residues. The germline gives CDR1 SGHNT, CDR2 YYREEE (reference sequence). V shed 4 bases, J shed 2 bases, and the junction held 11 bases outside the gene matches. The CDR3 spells CASSRGGARGPYEQYF. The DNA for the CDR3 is TGTGCCAGCAGCCGGGGGGGGGCAAGGGGCCCCTACGAGCAGTACTTC.

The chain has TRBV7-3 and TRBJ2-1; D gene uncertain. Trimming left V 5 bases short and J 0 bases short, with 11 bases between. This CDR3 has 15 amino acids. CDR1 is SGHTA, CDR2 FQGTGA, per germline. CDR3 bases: TGTGCCAGCAGCCCATACGGTAGCTCCTACAATGAGCAGTTCTTC. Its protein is CASSPYGSSYNEQFF.

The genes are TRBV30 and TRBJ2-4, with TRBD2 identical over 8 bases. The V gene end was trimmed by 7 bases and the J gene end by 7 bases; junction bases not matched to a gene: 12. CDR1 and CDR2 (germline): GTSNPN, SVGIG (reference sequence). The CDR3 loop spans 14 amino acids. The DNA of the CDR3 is TGTGCCTTATCGGGACTAGTCCGGAGGAACATTCAGTACTTC. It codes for CALSGLVRRNIQYF.

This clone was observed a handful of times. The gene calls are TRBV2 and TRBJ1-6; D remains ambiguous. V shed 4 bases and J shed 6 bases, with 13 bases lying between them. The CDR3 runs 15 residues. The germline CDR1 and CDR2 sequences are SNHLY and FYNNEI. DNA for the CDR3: TGTGCCAGCAGTGGGGTCGCGGGAGGTAATTCACCCCTCCACTTT. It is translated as CASSGVAGGNSPLHF.

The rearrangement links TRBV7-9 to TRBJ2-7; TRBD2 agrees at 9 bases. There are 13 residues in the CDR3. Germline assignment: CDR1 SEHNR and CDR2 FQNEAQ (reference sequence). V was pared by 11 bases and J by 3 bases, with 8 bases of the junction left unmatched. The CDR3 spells CALGASGDYEQYF. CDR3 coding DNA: TGTGCCCTTGGGGCTAGCGGGGACTACGAGCAGTACTTC.

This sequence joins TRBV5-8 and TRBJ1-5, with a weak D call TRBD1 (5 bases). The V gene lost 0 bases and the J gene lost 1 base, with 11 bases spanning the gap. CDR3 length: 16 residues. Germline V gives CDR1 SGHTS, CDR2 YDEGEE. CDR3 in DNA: TGTGCCAGCAGCTTGGAAGGGGCGGCAAGCAATCAGCCCCAGCATTTT. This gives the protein CASSLEGAASNQPQHF.

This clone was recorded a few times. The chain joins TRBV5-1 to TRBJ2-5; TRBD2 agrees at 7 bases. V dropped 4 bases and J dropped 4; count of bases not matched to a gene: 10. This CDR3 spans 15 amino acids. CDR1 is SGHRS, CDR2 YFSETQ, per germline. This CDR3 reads CASSPTSTSRETQYF. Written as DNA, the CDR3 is TGCGCCAGCAGCCCTACTTCGACTAGCCGAGAGACCCAGTACTTC.

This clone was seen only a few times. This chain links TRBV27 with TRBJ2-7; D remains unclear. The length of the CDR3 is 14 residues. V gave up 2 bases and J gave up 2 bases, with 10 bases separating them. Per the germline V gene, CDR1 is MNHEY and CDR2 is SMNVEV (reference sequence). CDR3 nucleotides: TGTGCCAGCAGTTTAAGCGTTCGGGCCTACGAGCAGTACTTC. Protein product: CASSLSVRAYEQYF.

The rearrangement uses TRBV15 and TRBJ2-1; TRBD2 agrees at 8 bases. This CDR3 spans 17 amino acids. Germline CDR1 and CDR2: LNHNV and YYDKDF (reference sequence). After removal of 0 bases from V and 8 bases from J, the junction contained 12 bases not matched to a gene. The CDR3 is CATSRDRGLGIGYEQFF. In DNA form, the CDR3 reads TGTGCCACCAGCAGAGATCGGGGACTAGGTATTGGATATGAGCAGTTCTTC.

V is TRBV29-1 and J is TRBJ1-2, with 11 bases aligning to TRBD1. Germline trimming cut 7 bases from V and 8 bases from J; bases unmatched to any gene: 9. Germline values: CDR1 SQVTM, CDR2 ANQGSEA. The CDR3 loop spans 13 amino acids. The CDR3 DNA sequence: TGCAGCGGATCCTTGGACAGGGGGCACGGCTACACCTTC. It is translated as CSGSLDRGHGYTF.

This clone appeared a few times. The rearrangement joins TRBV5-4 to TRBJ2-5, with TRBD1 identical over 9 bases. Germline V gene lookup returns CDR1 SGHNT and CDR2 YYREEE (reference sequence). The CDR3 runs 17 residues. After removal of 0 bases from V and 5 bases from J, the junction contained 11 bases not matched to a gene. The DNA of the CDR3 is TGTGCCAGCAGCTTGGGGGGACAGGGCGTGGGTCGGGAGACCCAGTACTTC. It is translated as CASSLGGQGVGRETQYF.

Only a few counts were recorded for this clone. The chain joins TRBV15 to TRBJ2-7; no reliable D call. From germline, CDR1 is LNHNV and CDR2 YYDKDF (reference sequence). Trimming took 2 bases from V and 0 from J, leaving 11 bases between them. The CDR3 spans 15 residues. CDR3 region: CATSRLDTASYEQYF. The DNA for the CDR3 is TGTGCCACCAGCAGACTCGATACAGCCTCCTACGAGCAGTACTTC.